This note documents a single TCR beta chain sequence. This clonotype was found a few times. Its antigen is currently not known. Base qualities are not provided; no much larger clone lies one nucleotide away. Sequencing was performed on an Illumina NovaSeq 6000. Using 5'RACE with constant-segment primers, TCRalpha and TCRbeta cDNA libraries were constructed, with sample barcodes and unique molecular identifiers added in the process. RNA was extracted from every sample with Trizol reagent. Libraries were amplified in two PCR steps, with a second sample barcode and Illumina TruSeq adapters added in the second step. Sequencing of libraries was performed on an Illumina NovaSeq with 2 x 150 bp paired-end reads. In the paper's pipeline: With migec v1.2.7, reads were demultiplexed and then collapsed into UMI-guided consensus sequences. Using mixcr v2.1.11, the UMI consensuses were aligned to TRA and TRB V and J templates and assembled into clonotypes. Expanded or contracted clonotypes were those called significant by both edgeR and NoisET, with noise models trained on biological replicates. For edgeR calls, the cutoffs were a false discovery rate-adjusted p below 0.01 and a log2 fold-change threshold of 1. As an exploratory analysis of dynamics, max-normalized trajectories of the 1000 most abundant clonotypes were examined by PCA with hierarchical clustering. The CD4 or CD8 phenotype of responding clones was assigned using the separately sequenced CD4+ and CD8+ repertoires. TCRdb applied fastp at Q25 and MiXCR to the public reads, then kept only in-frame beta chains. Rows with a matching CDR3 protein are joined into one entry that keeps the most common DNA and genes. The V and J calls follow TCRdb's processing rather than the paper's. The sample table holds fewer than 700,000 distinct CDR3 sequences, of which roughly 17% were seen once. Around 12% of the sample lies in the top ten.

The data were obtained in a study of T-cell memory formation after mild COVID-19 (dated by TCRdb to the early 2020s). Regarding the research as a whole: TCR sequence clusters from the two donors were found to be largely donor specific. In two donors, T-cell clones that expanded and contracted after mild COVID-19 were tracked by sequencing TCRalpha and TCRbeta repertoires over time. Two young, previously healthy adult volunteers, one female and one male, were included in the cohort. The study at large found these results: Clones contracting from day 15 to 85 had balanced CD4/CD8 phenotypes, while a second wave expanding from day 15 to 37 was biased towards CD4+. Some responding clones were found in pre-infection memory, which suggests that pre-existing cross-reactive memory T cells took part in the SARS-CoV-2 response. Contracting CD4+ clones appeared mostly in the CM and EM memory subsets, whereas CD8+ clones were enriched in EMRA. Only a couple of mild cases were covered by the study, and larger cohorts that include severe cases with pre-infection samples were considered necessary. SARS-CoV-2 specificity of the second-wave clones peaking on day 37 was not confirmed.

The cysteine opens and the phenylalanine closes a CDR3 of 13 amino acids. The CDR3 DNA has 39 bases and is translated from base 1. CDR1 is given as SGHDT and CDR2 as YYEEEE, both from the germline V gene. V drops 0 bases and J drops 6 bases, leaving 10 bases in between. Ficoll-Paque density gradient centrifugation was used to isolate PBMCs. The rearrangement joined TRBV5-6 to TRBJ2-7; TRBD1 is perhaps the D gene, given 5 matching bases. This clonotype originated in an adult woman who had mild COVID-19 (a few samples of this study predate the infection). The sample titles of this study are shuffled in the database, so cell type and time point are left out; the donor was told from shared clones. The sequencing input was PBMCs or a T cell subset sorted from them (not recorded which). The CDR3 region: CASSLGLGAEQYF. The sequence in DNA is TGTGCCAGCAGCTTGGGACTTGGGGCCGAGCAGTACTTC.